The 19 T cell receptor beta chains below were found in one sample sequenced in a study of graft-versus-host responses after intestinal transplantation. Produced via immunoSEQ multiplex PCR; TCRdb's table is partial and in-frame only. The table lists several thousand clones, 70% to 90% of them singletons. The sequencing here drew on PBMCs, taken 83 days after transplant. The receptors here all came from a human patient who received an intestinal transplant, so some T cells may come from the graft donor.

The rearrangement links TRBV6-1 to TRBJ1-1; D ambiguous. V was shortened by 5 bases and J by 8 bases, with 18 bases between the two germline ends. Germline V gene lookup returns CDR1 MNHNS and CDR2 SASEGT. The CDR3 runs to 14 residues. The CDR3 region is CASSYLSGFTEAFF. CDR3 DNA: TGTGCCAGCAGTTATTTGTCCGGCTTCACAGAAGCTTTCTTT.

The V gene is TRBV2, the J gene TRBJ1-1; the D gene is possibly TRBD1 (5 bases). CDR3 size: 16 residues. Germline assignment: CDR1 SNHLY and CDR2 FYNNEI. The V end lost 5 bases, the J end lost 1 base, and 17 bases lay between the germline ends. CDR3 sequence: CASSPGGPRANTEAFF. The DNA of the CDR3 is TGTGCCAGCAGTCCCGGGGGACCCAGGGCGAACACTGAAGCTTTCTTT.

This clone has only one observation. The V and J genes are TRBV23-1 and TRBJ2-1, with D tentatively TRBD1 or TRBD2 (5 bases each). TRBV23-1 is an ORF, with its function uncertain. The CDR3 totals 17 residues. V gave up 0 bases and J gave up 8 bases, with 20 bases separating them. The CDR3 reads CASSQSNGTLASYEQFF. CDR3 DNA: TGCGCCAGCAGTCAATCGAACGGGACCCTTGCCAGTTATGAGCAGTTCTTC.

The count of this clone is one. This chain connects TRBV27 to TRBJ1-6, with unresolved D. The CDR3 has 14 residues. Trimming took off 2 bases at V and 3 bases at J, with 5 bases between the two ends. Germline V gives CDR1 MNHEY, CDR2 SMNVEV (reference sequence). Written as DNA, the CDR3 is TGTGCCAGCAGTTTAGGCGGCTATAATTCACCCCTCCACTTT. It encodes CASSLGGYNSPLHF.

This rearrangement joins TRBV9 to TRBJ2-7, with D maybe TRBD2 (5 bases). The CDR3 is 14 amino acids. Germline V lookup: CDR1 SGDLS, CDR2 YYNGEE. V lost 0 bases to trimming and J lost 5 bases, with 12 bases between them. CDR3 amino acids: CASSVGGASHEQYF. CDR3 in DNA: TGTGCCAGCAGCGTAGGGGGAGCTTCCCACGAGCAGTACTTC.

This sequence joins TRBV7-6 and TRBJ2-5, with D maybe TRBD2 (5 bases). Germline CDR1 and CDR2: SGHVS and FNYEAQ. The CDR3 sequence is 13 residues long. V was clipped by 2 bases and J by 5 bases, with 9 bases between them. In DNA form, the CDR3 reads TGTGCCAGCAGCTTACCGGGAAGCGAGACCCAGTACTTC. This sequence encodes CASSLPGSETQYF.

In this sample, this clone turned up once. V usage is TRBV7-8 and J usage is TRBJ1-5; weak D call: TRBD1 (5 bases). The germline V gene encodes CDR1 SGHVS and CDR2 FQNEAQ. The CDR3 consists of 19 residues. Trimming pared 5 bases from V and 0 bases from J, leaving 23 bases between. CDR3 DNA: TGTGCCAGCAGCCCGTACAGCGAGGGGACGACTTATAGCAATCAGCCCCAGCATTTT. Protein: CASSPYSEGTTYSNQPQHF.

This clone is a singleton in its sample. The rearrangement uses TRBV10-3 and TRBJ1-1; 7 bases line up with TRBD1. Germline V lookup: CDR1 ENHRY, CDR2 SYGVKD. V was pared by 10 bases and J by 0 bases, with 8 bases of the junction left unmatched. The CDR3 runs 14 residues. CDR3 in DNA: TGTGCCAGCTACTTGGGACAGTTGAACACTGAAGCTTTCTTT. It codes for CASYLGQLNTEAFF.

J is TRBJ1-1 and V is TRBV25-1; 7 positions match TRBD1. The CDR3 consists of 17 residues. J lost 5 bases, V lost 7 bases, and 19 bases had no gene match. Germline CDR1 is MGHDK and CDR2 is SYGVNS. CDR3 protein: CASKRPPAEGARTEAFF. CDR3 DNA: TGTGCCAGCAAGCGTCCCCCCGCGGAGGGGGCGCGTACTGAAGCTTTCTTT.

This clone was seen only a few times. This chain links TRBV11-1 with TRBJ2-3, with D maybe TRBD1 (6 bases). This CDR3 is 15 amino acids long. The germline V gene has CDR1 SGHAT and CDR2 FQDESV (reference sequence). The germline V and J ends were trimmed by 5 bases and 2 bases, with 14 bases remaining between them. DNA of the CDR3: TGTGCCAGCAGCCCCTGGCAGGGACACACAGATACGCAGTATTTT. Residues: CASSPWQGHTDTQYF.

The genes are TRBV15 and TRBJ2-4, with D perhaps matching TRBD2 (6 bases). Germline V lookup: CDR1 LNHNV, CDR2 YYDKDF (reference sequence). V lost 3 bases and J lost 5, with 17 bases in between. There are 16 residues in the CDR3. CDR3 residues: CATSSFLEPGENIQYF. DNA of the CDR3: TGTGCCACCAGCAGCTTTTTAGAACCGGGGGAAAACATTCAGTACTTC.

This clone was seen a single time. The rearrangement links TRBV14 to TRBJ2-7, with 9 positions matching TRBD1. This CDR3 has 18 amino acids. CDR1 is SGHDN, CDR2 FVKESK, per germline. V trimming: 3 bases; J trimming: 5 bases; junction bases outside the gene matches: 17. CDR3 residues: CASSQPGGEQGARDEQYF. The CDR3 DNA reads as TGTGCCAGCAGCCAGCCAGGCGGAGAACAGGGGGCTAGGGACGAGCAGTACTTC.

The gene calls are TRBV19 and TRBJ1-1; a weak D match, TRBD1 (5 bases). Germline CDR1 is LNHDA and CDR2 is SQIVND (reference sequence). Trimming cost V 5 bases and J 3 bases, with 10 bases left between them. The CDR3 is 13 residues long. The DNA for the CDR3 is TGTGCCAGTAGTTCAAGGGGCTACACTGAAGCTTTCTTT. Translating gives CASSSRGYTEAFF. Looking up the rest from reference TRBV19 and TRBJ1-1 gives the full variable domain: DGGITQSPKYLFRKEGQNVTLSCEQNLNHDAMYWYRQDPGQGLRLIYYSQIVNDFQKGDIAEGYSVSREKKESFPLTVTSAQKNPTAFYLCASSSRGYTEAFFGQGTRLTVV.

The chain carries TRBV6-1 and TRBJ2-3, with 10 positions matching TRBD2. Losses at the gene ends were 4 bases for V and 0 bases for J; bases not matched to a gene: 4. Germline V gene lookup returns CDR1 MNHNS and CDR2 SASEGT. The CDR3 consists of 16 residues. CDR3 nucleotide sequence: TGTGCCAGCAGTGGTGTAGCGGGGGGTAGCACAGATACGCAGTATTTT. As protein: CASSGVAGGSTDTQYF.

In DNA, the CDR3 is TGTGCCAGCAGTTTATACCCAGCGGGGGCTGACAATGAGCAGTTCTTC. It specifies CASSLYPAGADNEQFF. The J gene is TRBJ2-1, the V gene TRBV27; 8 nucleotides line up with TRBD2. CDR1 is MNHEY and CDR2 is SMNVEV in the germline V gene (reference sequence). With V trimmed by 1 base and J by 5 bases, 7 bases remained unmatched. This CDR3 spans 16 amino acids.

The CDR3 loop is CASSLTGASEQYF. The CDR3 DNA reads as TGTGCCAGCAGCTTAACCGGGGCCAGCGAGCAGTACTTC. The chain has TRBV7-3 and TRBJ2-7; D possibly uses TRBD1 or TRBD2 (5 bases each). This CDR3 has 13 residues. The V gene lost 0 bases and the J gene lost 6 bases, with 9 bases spanning the gap. The germline V gene has CDR1 SGHTA and CDR2 FQGTGA.

The CDR3: CASSQGRDGQPQHF. In DNA, the CDR3 is TGCGCCAGCAGCCAAGGGAGGGATGGACAGCCCCAGCATTTT. This chain links TRBV4-1 with TRBJ1-5; no reliable D call. Trimming removed 1 base at V and 7 bases at J, with 11 bases between. The length of the CDR3 is 14 residues. Looked up from germline, CDR1 is MGHRA and CDR2 is YSYEKL.

V usage is TRBV7-9 and J usage is TRBJ1-2; D ambiguous. The V gene lost 5 bases and the J gene lost 8 bases, with 21 bases spanning the gap. The CDR3 totals 15 residues. The germline gives CDR1 SEHNR, CDR2 FQNEAQ (reference sequence). The CDR3 DNA reads as TGTGCCAGCAGCCCCCTGGACTCGCGGGTGGAGGGCTACACCTTC. This codes for CASSPLDSRVEGYTF.

The V call is TRBV27, the J call TRBJ1-3; 7 nucleotides match TRBD1. From germline, CDR1 is MNHEY and CDR2 SMNVEV (reference sequence). V was pared by 11 bases and J by 0 bases, with 4 bases of the junction left unmatched. This CDR3 contains 13 residues. CDR3 amino acids: CAPGQLSGNTIYF. The DNA for the CDR3 is TGTGCCCCGGGACAGCTCTCTGGAAACACCATATATTTT.